Listed below are T cell receptor beta chains from one sample, sequenced in a study of blood T cell repertoires in COVID-19. TCRdb's copy holds only in-frame clones and misses some; the assay was immunoSEQ multiplex PCR. The sample has fewer than 90,000 clones, 88% seen once; the top ten hold 6% to 8.5%. The material sequenced was peripheral blood. These receptors all come from a man in his 70s with acute or convalescent COVID-19. Both conserved end residues are part of each CDR3.

>TRBV5-5
CASSFGQGTTGELFF
>TRBV12-2
CASRLAQEGGRYPSYEQYF
>TRBV28
CASMIWGGDNGNQPQHF
>TRBV5-1
CASQQGGPGNTIYF
>TRBV5-6
CASSLLGVPGAFF
>TRBV7-3
CASSVPGQSPGGYTF
>TRBV3-1/TRBV3-2
CASSPTGGGYNEQFF
>TRBV11-2
CASSLFFPSGIAGKNEQFF
>TRBV19
CASSSDGRGFTEAFF
>TRBV28
CASKGGDSYEQYF
>TRBV5-5
CASSYVAGANYGYTF
>TRBV19
CATTGGAYGYTF
>TRBV5-1
CASSLFAGLTYEQYF
>TRBV2
CASRVVENTEAFF
>TRBV11-1
CASSPSDRSGNTIYF
>TRBV7-9
CASSTEEGTIYEQYF
>TRBV6-5
CASGTGVSNQPQHF
>TRBV6-5
CASSYSGGSSYNEQFF
>TRBV18
CASSGTGQPSGYTF
>TRBV7-8
CASSAQQGSNSPLHF
>TRBV5-6
CASSSPSYEQFF
>TRBV3-1/TRBV3-2
CASSRTGSYNEQFF